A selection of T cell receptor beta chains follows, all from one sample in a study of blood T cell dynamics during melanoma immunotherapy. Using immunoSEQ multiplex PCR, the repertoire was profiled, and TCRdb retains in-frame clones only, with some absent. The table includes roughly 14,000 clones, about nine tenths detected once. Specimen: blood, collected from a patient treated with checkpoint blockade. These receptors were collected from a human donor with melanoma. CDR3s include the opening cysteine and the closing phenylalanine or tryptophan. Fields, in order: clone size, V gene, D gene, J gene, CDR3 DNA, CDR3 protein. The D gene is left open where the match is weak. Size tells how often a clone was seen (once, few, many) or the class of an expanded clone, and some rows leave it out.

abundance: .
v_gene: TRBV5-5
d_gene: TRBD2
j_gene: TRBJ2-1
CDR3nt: TGTGCCAGCAGCCCTGGACTAGCGGGGGGGCGGTCTGAGGAGCAGTTCTTC
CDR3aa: CASSPGLAGGRSEEQFF

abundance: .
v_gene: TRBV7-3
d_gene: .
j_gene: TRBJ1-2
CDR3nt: TGTGCCAGCAGCCCAGGGCTAGGTTATGGCTACACCTTC
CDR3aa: CASSPGLGYGYTF

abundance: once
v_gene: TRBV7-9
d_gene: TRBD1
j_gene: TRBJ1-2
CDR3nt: TGTGCCAGCAGCTTTACGGGACAGGGGGCTGGCTACACCTTC
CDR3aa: CASSFTGQGAGYTF

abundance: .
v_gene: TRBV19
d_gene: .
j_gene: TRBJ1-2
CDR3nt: TGTGCCAGCCTCAGGGACCCCGGGGATTATGGCTACACCTTC
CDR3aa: CASLRDPGDYGYTF

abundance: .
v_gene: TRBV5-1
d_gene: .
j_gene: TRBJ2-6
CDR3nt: TGCGCCAGCAGCTTGGTGTTCTCTGGGGCCAACGTCCTGACTTTC
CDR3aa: CASSLVFSGANVLTF

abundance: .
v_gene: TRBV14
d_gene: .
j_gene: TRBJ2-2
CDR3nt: TGTGCCAGCAGCCAAGCGAACACCGGGGAGCTGTTTTTT
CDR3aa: CASSQANTGELFF

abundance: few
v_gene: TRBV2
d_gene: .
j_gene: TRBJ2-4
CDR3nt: TGTGCCAGTCGCCCTGGAGGGGCCAAAAACATTCAGTACTTC
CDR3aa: CASRPGGAKNIQYF

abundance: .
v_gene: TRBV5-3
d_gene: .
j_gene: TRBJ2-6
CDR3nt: TGTGCCAGAAACCTTCAAGTTGAACAAAGTCGGGCCAACGTCCTGACTTTC
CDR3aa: CARNLQVEQSRANVLTF

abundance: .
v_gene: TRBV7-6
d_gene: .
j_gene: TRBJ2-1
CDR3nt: TGTGCCAGCAGCCCCGGGGAGCGTTGGAATGAGCAGTTCTTC
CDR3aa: CASSPGERWNEQFF

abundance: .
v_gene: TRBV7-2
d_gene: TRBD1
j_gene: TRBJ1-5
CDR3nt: TGTGCCAGCAGCTTAAGGACAGGGAATCAGCCCCAGCATTTT
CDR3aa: CASSLRTGNQPQHF

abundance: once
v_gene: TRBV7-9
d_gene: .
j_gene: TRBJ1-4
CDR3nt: TGTGCCAGCAGCCGGGGACTGGGGAATGAAAAACTGTTTTTT
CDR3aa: CASSRGLGNEKLFF

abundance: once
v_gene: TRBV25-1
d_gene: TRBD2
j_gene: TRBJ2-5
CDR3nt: TGTGCCAGCAGTACCCCGGGACTAGGCGCGACCCAGTACTTC
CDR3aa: CASSTPGLGATQYF

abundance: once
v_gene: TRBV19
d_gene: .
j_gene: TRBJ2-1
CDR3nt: TGTGCCAGTAGTACTGGGTCCCACGGTTACTACAATGAGCAGTTCTTC
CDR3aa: CASSTGSHGYYNEQFF

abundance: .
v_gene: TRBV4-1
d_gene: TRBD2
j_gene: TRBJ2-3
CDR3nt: TGCGCCAGCAGCCATAGCGGGGGGGTCCTCAGCACAGATACGCAGTATTTT
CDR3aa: CASSHSGGVLSTDTQYF

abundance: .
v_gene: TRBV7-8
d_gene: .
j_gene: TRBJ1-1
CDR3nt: TGTGCCAGCAGCTTATTGGGGACTAGGAGGAACACTGAAGCTTTCTTT
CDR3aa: CASSLLGTRRNTEAFF

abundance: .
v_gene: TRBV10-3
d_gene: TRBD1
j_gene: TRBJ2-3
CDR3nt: TGTGCCATCAGTGATTGGACAGGGCCGAGGGATACGCAGTATTTT
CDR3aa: CAISDWTGPRDTQYF

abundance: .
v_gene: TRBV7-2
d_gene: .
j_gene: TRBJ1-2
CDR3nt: TGTGCCAGCAGCCCCGGGGGATCGAAGGAAAGCTACACCTTC
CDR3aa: CASSPGGSKESYTF

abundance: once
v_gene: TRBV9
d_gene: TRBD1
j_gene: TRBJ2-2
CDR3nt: TGTGCCAGCAGCGTAGCTGGGACAGGGGTGAGCACCGGGGAGCTGTTTTTT
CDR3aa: CASSVAGTGVSTGELFF

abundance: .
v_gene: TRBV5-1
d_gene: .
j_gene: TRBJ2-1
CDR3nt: TGCGCCAGCAGCTCCAGCCCGGTTTCCTACAATGAGCAGTTCTTC
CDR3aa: CASSSSPVSYNEQFF

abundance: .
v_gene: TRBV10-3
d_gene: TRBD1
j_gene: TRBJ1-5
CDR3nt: TGTGCCATCAGTGCCGGGACAGGGATTAGCTGGCAGCCCCAGCATTTT
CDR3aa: CAISAGTGISWQPQHF

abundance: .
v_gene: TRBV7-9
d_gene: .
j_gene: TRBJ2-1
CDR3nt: TGTGCCAGCAGCCCCGCCGGGACGGGCCACAATGAGCAGTTCTTC
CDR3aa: CASSPAGTGHNEQFF

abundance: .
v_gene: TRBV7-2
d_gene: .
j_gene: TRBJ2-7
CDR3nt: TGTGCCAGCAGCTTAGTGAGGGGGGCGAAGGAGCAGTACTTC
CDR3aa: CASSLVRGAKEQYF

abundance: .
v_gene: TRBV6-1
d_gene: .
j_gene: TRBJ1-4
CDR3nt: TGTGCCAGCAGTGAAAGCAGGGGAAACGAAAAACTGTTTTTT
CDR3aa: CASSESRGNEKLFF

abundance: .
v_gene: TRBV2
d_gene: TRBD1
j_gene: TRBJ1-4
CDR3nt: TGTGCCAGCAGTTCTGACAGGGGGTGGGAAAAACTGTTTTTT
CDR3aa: CASSSDRGWEKLFF

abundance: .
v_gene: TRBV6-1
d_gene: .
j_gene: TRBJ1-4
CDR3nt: TGTGCCAGCAGGGAGTTTGAAAAACTGTTTTTT
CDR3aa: CASREFEKLFF

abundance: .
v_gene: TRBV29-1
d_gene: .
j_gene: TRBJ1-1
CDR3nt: TGCAGCGTTGGGCTTGGGGGCACTGAAGCTTTCTTT
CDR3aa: CSVGLGGTEAFF

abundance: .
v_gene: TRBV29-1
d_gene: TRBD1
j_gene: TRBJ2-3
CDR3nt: TGCAGCGTTGACCGACAGGGTCTTGGAACAGATACGCAGTATTTT
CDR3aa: CSVDRQGLGTDTQYF

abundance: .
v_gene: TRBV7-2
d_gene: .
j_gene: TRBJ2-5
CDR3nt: TGTGCCAGCAGCTTATGGGGGGCCCAAGAGACCCAGTACTTC
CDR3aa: CASSLWGAQETQYF

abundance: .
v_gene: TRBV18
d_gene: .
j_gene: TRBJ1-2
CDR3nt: TGTGCCAGCTCATCTTACCCCGGGGCAATCTCGCAAGGCTACACCTTC
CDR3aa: CASSSYPGAISQGYTF

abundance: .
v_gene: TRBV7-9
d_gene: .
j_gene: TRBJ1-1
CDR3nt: TGTGCCAGCAGCCCAGGGGACCCGTCGGACACTGAAGCTTTCTTT
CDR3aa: CASSPGDPSDTEAFF

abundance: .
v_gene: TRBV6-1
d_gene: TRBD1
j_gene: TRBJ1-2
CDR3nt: TGTGCCAGCAGACAGGGGGCATATGGCTACACCTTC
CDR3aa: CASRQGAYGYTF

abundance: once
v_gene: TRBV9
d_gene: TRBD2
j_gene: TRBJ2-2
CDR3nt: TGTGCCAGCAGCGCCTCCGGGACTAGCCCCGCCGGGGAGCTGTTTTTT
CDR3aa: CASSASGTSPAGELFF

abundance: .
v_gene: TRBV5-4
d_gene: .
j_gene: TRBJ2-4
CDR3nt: TGTGCCAGCAGTTACGGTGGCAGGGTAGCCAAAAACATTCAGTACTTC
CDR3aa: CASSYGGRVAKNIQYF

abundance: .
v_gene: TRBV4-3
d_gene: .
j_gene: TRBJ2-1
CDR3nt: TGCGCCAGCAGCCAATCGTACGGGGGCGGCTACAATGAGCAGTTCTTC
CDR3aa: CASSQSYGGGYNEQFF

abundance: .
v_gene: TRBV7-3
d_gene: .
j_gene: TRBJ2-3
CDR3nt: TGTGCCAGCAGCTTACAGGGGGGGGCTTCCCCAGATACGCAGTATTTT
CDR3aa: CASSLQGGASPDTQYF

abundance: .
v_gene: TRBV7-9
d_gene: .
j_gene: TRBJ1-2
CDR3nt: TGTGCCAGCAGCGTAGACCTGAACTATGGCTACACCTTC
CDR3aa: CASSVDLNYGYTF

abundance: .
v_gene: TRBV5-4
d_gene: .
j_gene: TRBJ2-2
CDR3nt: TGTGCCAGCTCCCGTCGGGGGCTGAACACCGGGGAGCTGTTTTTT
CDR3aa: CASSRRGLNTGELFF